One sample yielded the 10 T cell receptor beta chains listed below, sequenced in a study of lymphopenia after photon versus proton radiotherapy (dated by TCRdb to the late 2010s). The library was generated by the immunoSEQ multiplex PCR assay. TCRdb obtained this table from immuneACCESS and retained in-frame rearrangements with V and J assigned. These tables miss some clones; where compared with another copy, unresolved V genes account for less than half of the shortfall, and the remainder is unexplained. Recorded for this sample are tens of thousands of clones; around 83% of them occurred a single time. The ten biggest clones cover just under 30% of the sample. Sequences were derived from peripheral blood, sampled from a patient treated with photon-based radiotherapy. The receptors derive from a man aged 45-60 years with gastric cancer.

A single count supports this clone. This chain joins TRBV15 and TRBJ1-4; no firm D call. From germline, CDR1 is LNHNV and CDR2 YYDKDF (reference sequence). Trimming left V 0 bases short and J 4 bases short, with 9 bases between. The CDR3 covers 15 residues. CDR3 region: CATSRDFQFNEKLFF. The CDR3 coding sequence is TGTGCCACCAGCAGAGATTTCCAGTTTAATGAAAAACTGTTTTTT. The full variable domain, in which reference TRBV15 and TRBJ1-4 provide the parts outside the CDR3, is DAMVIQNPRYQVTQFGKPVTLSCSQTLNHNVMYWYQQKSSQAPKLLFHYYDKDFNNEADTPDNFQSRRPNTSFCFLDIRSPGLGDTAMYLCATSRDFQFNEKLFFGSGTQLSVL.

This chain connects TRBV29-1 to TRBJ2-5; 9 bases match TRBD1. The CDR3 extends over 15 amino acids. The V segment lost 1 base and the J segment 1 base; nucleotides outside the gene matches: 4. Germline V gene lookup returns CDR1 SQVTM and CDR2 ANQGSEA. The CDR3 reads CSVEGGQGTQETQYF. Written as DNA, the CDR3 is TGCAGCGTTGAAGGGGGACAGGGAACCCAAGAGACCCAGTACTTC.

The chain is built from TRBV6-4 and TRBJ1-2, with D hard to call. The germline CDR1 and CDR2 sequences are MRHNA and SNTAGT. The CDR3 totals 13 residues. The germline V and J ends were trimmed by 4 bases and 5 bases, with 11 bases remaining between them. The CDR3 region is CASSVQLGYGYTF. The DNA for the CDR3 is TGTGCCAGCAGTGTACAGTTGGGATATGGCTACACCTTC.

Only a few counts were recorded for this clone. A read error may produce the germline difference seen at one junction end. The same CDR3 also results from other DNA sequences found in this sample. This chain joins TRBV29-1 and TRBJ1-1; a weak D match, TRBD1 (6 bases). There are 14 residues in the CDR3. Germline loops: CDR1 SQVTM, CDR2 ANQGSEA. CDR3 bases: TGCAGCGTTGAAGGATTTACAGGGAACCCTGAAGCTTTCTTT. This translates into CSVEGFTGNPEAFF.

In this sample, this clone turned up once. This chain uses TRBV4-1 with TRBJ2-5, with D possibly matching TRBD2 (5 bases). CDR3 length equals 14 residues. The V gene's germline CDR1 is MGHRA and CDR2 YSYEKL. Trimming pared 0 bases from V and 4 bases from J, leaving 9 bases between. DNA for the CDR3: TGCGCCAGCAGCCAAGATTATGGGAGAGAGACCCAGTACTTC. This encodes CASSQDYGRETQYF.

The chain couples TRBV9 to TRBJ1-1, with 7 bases lining up with TRBD1. The CDR3 is 14 amino acids. The V gene end was trimmed by 6 bases and the J gene end by 4 bases; junction bases not matched to a gene: 9. From germline, CDR1 is SGDLS and CDR2 YYNGEE. This CDR3 reads CASTRGGAGTEAFF. The CDR3 bases are TGTGCCAGCACCAGAGGGGGCGCAGGCACTGAAGCTTTCTTT.

The J gene is TRBJ1-1, the V gene TRBV5-6; D is perhaps TRBD1 (5 bases). CDR1 is SGHDT, CDR2 YYEEEE, per germline. Between the trimmed V and J ends, which lost 4 bases and 0 bases, there was a span of 16 bases. The CDR3 has 16 residues. The CDR3 region is CASSPWGGSMNTEAFF. CDR3 coding DNA: TGTGCCAGCAGCCCCTGGGGGGGGTCCATGAACACTGAAGCTTTCTTT.

This chain joins TRBV9 and TRBJ2-3; 7 bases agree with TRBD1. J gave up 2 bases and V 4 bases, and 10 bases lay outside the gene matches. The germline gives CDR1 SGDLS, CDR2 YYNGEE. The CDR3 sequence is 16 residues long. The CDR3 DNA follows: TGTGCCAGCAGCCCCCATGGGGACAGTTACACAGATACGCAGTATTTT. This sequence encodes CASSPHGDSYTDTQYF. Full variable domain (outside the CDR3, taken from reference TRBV9 and TRBJ2-3): DSGVTQTPKHLITATGQRVTLRCSPRSGDLSVYWYQQSLDQGLQFLIQYYNGEERAKGNILERFSAQQFPDLHSELNLSSLELGDSALYFCASSPHGDSYTDTQYFGPGTRLTVL.

This clone occurred a few times. The rearrangement links TRBV18 to TRBJ2-6; tentatively, D is TRBD1 (5 bases). This CDR3 has 16 residues. Germline lookup yields CDR1 KGHSH and CDR2 LQKENI. V was cut by 3 bases and J by 1 base, with 10 bases left in between. DNA for the CDR3: TGTGCCAGCTCACCTCGAGACAGATCTGGGGCCAACGTCCTGACTTTC. Translated: CASSPRDRSGANVLTF.

The chain employs TRBV7-9 and TRBJ2-2; tentative D call: TRBD1 (5 bases). This CDR3 has 16 residues. Per germline, CDR1 SEHNR and CDR2 FQNEAQ (reference sequence). Trimming pared 1 base from V and 4 bases from J, leaving 13 bases between. CDR3 sequence (DNA): TGTGCCAGCAGCTTAGTACCCTCAGACAGCACCGGGGAGCTGTTTTTT. Translated, it gives CASSLVPSDSTGELFF.